Given below is one TCR beta chain in context. The sample belongs to a study of control samples from healthy donors and cancer patients. Data came from immunoSEQ multiplex PCR; TCRdb stores just in-frame clones and leaves some out. This table has 100,000 to 150,000 clones, about 89% appearing once. This CDR3 has 16 amino acids. Trimming pared 6 bases from V and 1 base from J, leaving 13 bases between. Germline lookup yields CDR1 MNHEY and CDR2 SVGEGT. Sequencing used blood. This chain uses TRBV6-2 or TRBV6-3 with TRBJ2-6, with D maybe TRBD1 (5 bases). The sequence came from a man aged 55 to 70 in good health. The CDR3, as DNA: TGTGCCAGCAGCCATAACACAGGTTCTGGGGCCAACGTCCTGACTTTC. Residues: CASSHNTGSGANVLTF.